These T cell receptor beta chains were read from a single sample in a study of graft-versus-host responses after intestinal transplantation. TCRdb's copy holds only in-frame clones and misses some; the assay was immunoSEQ multiplex PCR. The profile shows about 97,000 clones, around nine tenths of them singletons. The sample in question was PBMCs, obtained 450 to 480 days after intestinal transplant. All receptors derive from a human patient who received an intestinal transplant, so some T cells may come from the graft donor. CDR3s include the opening cysteine and the closing phenylalanine or tryptophan. The D gene is left open where the match is weak. Only part of the rows carry a size: once, few, many, or a class if the clone is expanded.

size,D,V,J,DNA,CDR3
-,-,TRBV2,TRBJ2-7,TGTGCCAGCACGGGCCCAATCCCGTCCTCCTCCTACGAGCAGTACTTC,CASTGPIPSSSYEQYF
-,-,TRBV4-2,TRBJ2-7,TGTGCCAGCAGCTCGGGGAAGGATTCCTACGAGCAGTACTTC,CASSSGKDSYEQYF
-,-,TRBV29-1,TRBJ1-1,TGCAGCGTTTATGAAGGATCTAATTCGGCTTTCTTT,CSVYEGSNSAFF
-,-,TRBV6-1,TRBJ1-5,TGTGCCACCTTACGGGGGCTTGGTCAGCCCCAGCATTTT,CATLRGLGQPQHF
-,TRBD2,TRBV7-9,TRBJ2-5,TGTGCCAGCAGCTTAGTGGGAGGGGCCCAGTACTTC,CASSLVGGAQYF
-,-,TRBV27,TRBJ2-1,TGTGCCAGCAGTGGGGGGGCCGGGTACAATGAGCAGTTCTTC,CASSGGAGYNEQFF
once,-,TRBV6-5,TRBJ1-5,TGTGCCAGCAGATACCGAAGGGGCGATCAGCCCCAGCATTTT,CASRYRRGDQPQHF
-,-,TRBV5-1,TRBJ2-2,TGCGCCAGCAGCTTGGGCTTGGCAAACACCGGGGAGCTGTTTTTT,CASSLGLANTGELFF
-,-,TRBV2,TRBJ2-7,TGTGCCAGCCGCCAGAATATGAAGCAGTACTTC,CASRQNMKQYF
-,-,TRBV5-1,TRBJ1-3,TGCGCCAGCAGCTTGGGCCTCTCAGGGAGAGGAAACACCATATATTTT,CASSLGLSGRGNTIYF
-,-,TRBV7-9,TRBJ2-1,TGTGCCAGCAGCTTCAGGACTCATCCATGGCGGAATGAGCAGTTCTTC,CASSFRTHPWRNEQFF
-,-,TRBV19,TRBJ1-2,TGTGCCAGTAGTCCAGATCCGGGACCCCCTAACTATGGCTACACCTTC,CASSPDPGPPNYGYTF
-,-,TRBV7-9,TRBJ1-2,TGTGCCAGCAGCCCACCCATCGGGGGGGCCTATGGCTGCACCTTC,CASSPPIGGAYGCTF
few,-,TRBV27,TRBJ1-4,TGTGCCAGCAGTTTATGGGGCGGATCAACTAATGAAAAACTGTTTTTT,CASSLWGGSTNEKLFF
-,-,TRBV9,TRBJ2-1,TGTGCCAGCAGCGTCGGGGGATCCTACAATGAGCAGTTCTTC,CASSVGGSYNEQFF
once,-,TRBV2,TRBJ2-7,TGTGCCAGCATGGGGGCCGAGCAGTACTTC,CASMGAEQYF
few,TRBD1,TRBV11-2,TRBJ1-4,TGTGCCAGCACCCCGGGGACAGGTGAAAAACTGTTTTTT,CASTPGTGEKLFF
-,-,TRBV5-6,TRBJ1-2,TGTGCCAGCAGCTTGACGGACTATGGCTACACCTTC,CASSLTDYGYTF
-,-,TRBV27,TRBJ2-7,TGTGCCAGCAGTTTATGGGTCGGCTACGAGCAGTACTTC,CASSLWVGYEQYF
-,-,TRBV11-2,TRBJ2-7,TGTGCCAGCAGCTTAAGGGTAGCGGTTGATAACGAGCAGTACTTC,CASSLRVAVDNEQYF
-,TRBD1,TRBV19,TRBJ1-1,TGTGCCAGTAGTTACGGACAGGGGGCCACTGAAGCTTTCTTT,CASSYGQGATEAFF
-,-,TRBV29-1,TRBJ2-7,TGCAGCGTTTCGCGTTCCTACGAGCAGTACTTC,CSVSRSYEQYF
-,-,TRBV11-2,TRBJ2-2,TGTGCCAGCAGCGGGGGTGGGGTGGACACCGGGGAGCTGTTTTTT,CASSGGGVDTGELFF
-,-,TRBV19,TRBJ2-2,TGTGCCAGTAGTATAGTGGGGGGCTCTGCCGGGGAGCTGTTTTTT,CASSIVGGSAGELFF
-,-,TRBV28,TRBJ1-1,TGTGCCAGCAGTTCCTTGGGACAAGCGAACACTGAAGCTTTCTTT,CASSSLGQANTEAFF
once,-,TRBV7-3,TRBJ1-1,TGTGCCAGCAGCCAGACACAAAACACTGAAGCTTTCTTT,CASSQTQNTEAFF
-,-,TRBV6-5,TRBJ2-5,TGTGCCAGCAGTTACTCACCAACAGGGTTGGAGACCCAGTACTTC,CASSYSPTGLETQYF
-,-,TRBV7-3,TRBJ2-5,TGTGCCAGCAGCCCCGGGGATTCGTTTCATGAGACCCAGTACTTC,CASSPGDSFHETQYF
-,TRBD1,TRBV7-6,TRBJ1-1,TGTGCCAGCAGCCACGGGACAGCTAACACTGAAGCTTTCTTT,CASSHGTANTEAFF
-,-,TRBV7-8,TRBJ1-2,TGTGCCAGCAGCTTAGCGTTGATGAGTGGCTACACCTTC,CASSLALMSGYTF
-,-,TRBV15,TRBJ1-5,TGTGCCACCAGCAGACAGGGGATTAGCAATCAGCCCCAGCATTTT,CATSRQGISNQPQHF
-,TRBD1,TRBV12-5,TRBJ2-7,TGTGCTAGTGGCCAGGACCCAGGGGGCTACGAGCAGTACTTC,CASGQDPGGYEQYF
-,TRBD2,TRBV13,TRBJ2-7,TGTGCCAGCAGCGGGACATTAGCGGGGGGGATCTACGAGCAGTACTTC,CASSGTLAGGIYEQYF
once,TRBD2,TRBV11-2,TRBJ2-7,TGTGCCAGCAGCCTGGGAGGGGTCGGCTACGAGCAGTACTTC,CASSLGGVGYEQYF
-,-,TRBV14,TRBJ2-1,TGTGCCAGCAGCCCGAGGAGGGACCCACACAATGAGCAGTTCTTC,CASSPRRDPHNEQFF
-,TRBD1,TRBV9,TRBJ2-7,TGTGCCAGCAGCGGTACCGGGACAGCGAACGAGCAGTACTTC,CASSGTGTANEQYF
-,-,TRBV6-1,TRBJ2-7,TGTGCCAGCAGTGAAGCTGGGGCCACACCCTACGAGCAGTACTTC,CASSEAGATPYEQYF
-,-,TRBV2,TRBJ2-1,TGTGCCAGCAGTGCCCCCCTAGCCATCTACAATGAGCAGTTCTTC,CASSAPLAIYNEQFF
-,TRBD1,TRBV19,TRBJ1-5,TGTGCCAGTAGACCCAGGGGGAAGCCCCAGCATTTT,CASRPRGKPQHF
-,-,TRBV18,TRBJ1-4,TGTGCCAGCTCACCACGCCGGAATAATGAAAAACTGTTTTTT,CASSPRRNNEKLFF
-,TRBD1,TRBV27,TRBJ1-1,TGTGCCAGCAGCTCGGGACAGGGGAACACTGAAGCTTTCTTT,CASSSGQGNTEAFF
-,-,TRBV19,TRBJ1-1,TGTGCCAGTAGTATTCTCGGGGGGGCGTACACTGAAGCTTTCTTT,CASSILGGAYTEAFF
once,TRBD2,TRBV6-5,TRBJ2-5,TGTGCCAGCAGTTACCCGACTAGCGGGGGGGCAGAGACCCAGTACTTC,CASSYPTSGGAETQYF
-,TRBD2,TRBV5-7,TRBJ2-7,TGTGCCAGCAGCCCCGGGACTAGCAGCGAGCAGTACTTC,CASSPGTSSEQYF
-,-,TRBV19,TRBJ1-1,TGTGCCACCTCGACAGGCCTCGAAGCTTTCTTC,CATSTGLEAFF
-,-,TRBV6-5,TRBJ1-2,TGTGCCAGCAGTTGGGGTGGAGTCGCTAACTATGGCTACACCTTC,CASSWGGVANYGYTF
-,-,TRBV9,TRBJ1-1,TGTGCCAGCAGCCTTCGGGGGGACCCGGGCACTGAAGCTTTCTTT,CASSLRGDPGTEAFF
-,-,TRBV7-3,TRBJ1-1,TGTGCCAGCAGGGAAGAGCGGGGGAACACTGAAGCTTTCTTT,CASREERGNTEAFF
-,-,TRBV4-1,TRBJ1-5,TGCGCCAGCAGCCAAGGGACAGCCAAAAATCAGCCCCAGCATTTT,CASSQGTAKNQPQHF
-,TRBD1,TRBV5-4,TRBJ2-4,TGTGCCAGCAGACCCGGGACAGGGGATATCGGAGCCAAAAACATTCAGTACTTC,CASRPGTGDIGAKNIQYF